A single T cell receptor (beta chain) is shown here with its context. This entry is derived from a study of blood T cell repertoires in COVID-19. The overall study: T cells, B-cell-depleted T cells, or PBMCs supplied cDNA or gDNA.

In the authors' methods: The assay estimated nucleated cells by amplifying reference gene primers. Measured with immunoSEQ multiplex PCR; TCRdb has only the in-frame clones, and not every one. V and J calls and clone size are copied from that table; D and trimming were computed from the DNA. The table shows more than 100,000 clones, with more than 70% occurring only once. Germline assignment: CDR1 MGHRA and CDR2 YSYEKL. The CDR3 extends over 14 amino acids. Trimming pared 4 bases from V and 4 bases from J, leaving 13 bases between. Sample: peripheral blood. This clonotype was sampled from an elderly woman in a cohort sampled during active COVID-19. This rearrangement joins TRBV4-1 to TRBJ1-1; D not resolved. This CDR3 reads CASSPAGSGTEAFF. The CDR3 DNA sequence: TGCGCCAGCAGCCCAGCGGGAAGTGGCACTGAAGCTTTCTTT.